This T cell receptor beta chain was profiled in a study of blood T cells in healthy people across ages. This CDR3 spans 12 amino acids. Looked up from germline, CDR1 is MNHEY and CDR2 is SVGEGT. Trimming took off 1 base at V and 9 bases at J, with 8 bases between the two ends. PCR was performed a second time for about 7 to 11 cycles using a sample-barcoded 5' primer and a J-beta primer mix. TCRdb analysed the 5' RACE reads with MiXCR anew, one entry per CDR3 protein. The top ten clones hold roughly 3.1% of a sample with approximately 780,000 distinct CDR3 sequences, roughly 24% of them seen once. This clonotype showed up just a few times. This sample was shared with a second study, whose subject was T cells of mothers and their children. According to that study: The donors comprised five or six children and their three healthy Caucasian mothers.

The chain recombines TRBV6-2 or TRBV6-3 with TRBJ2-3; D is uncertain. The sample taken for sequencing was blood. This receptor was obtained from a boy aged 5 to 17 in good health. The CDR3 nucleotides are TGTGCCAGCAGTTACTTTGCCGCGACGCAGTATTTT. Amino acid sequence: CASSYFAATQYF.